This TCR beta chain emerged from a study of cytomegalovirus exposure and HLA in healthy donors. About this clone: Its matching antigen is unknown.

Study-wide points: TCR beta chains numbering 150 to 200 were designated cytomegalovirus-associated. Analyzed later, association rates of TCRs varied across HLA loci, with DRB1 most and HLA-C fewest. An observed cluster of highly shared sequence variants was recorded as a likely sequencing artifact.

The V gene's germline CDR1 is MDHEN and CDR2 SYDVKM. The CDR3 totals 21 residues. Germline trimming cut 4 bases from V and 3 bases from J; bases unmatched to any gene: 21. In the PCR, 60 Vbeta and 13 Jbeta primers were used. Profiling relied on immunoSEQ multiplex PCR, and the TCRdb table lists in-frame clones only, not all of them. The data hold roughly 160,000 clones, with roughly 80% observed a single time. The genes are TRBV28 and TRBJ2-3; 11 nucleotides line up with TRBD2. The receptor was derived from a male donor in good health and CMV-seronegative. Sequences were obtained from PBMCs. This CDR3 reads CASSSSSTISGRELLTDTQYF. The CDR3 DNA sequence: TGTGCCAGCAGTTCCTCGTCGACCATTAGCGGGAGGGAATTGTTGACAGATACGCAGTATTTT.